The entry below gives a single T cell receptor beta chain sequence along with its context. CDR3 size: 13 residues. Germline CDR1 and CDR2: SGHNT and YYREEE (reference sequence). Trimming removed 3 bases from V and 3 bases from J, with 9 bases in between. This specimen comes from a study of blood T cell repertoires in COVID-19. Study summary: The study drew acute and convalescent COVID-19 samples from the United States, Italy and Spain. In each case, the material was cDNA or gDNA derived from T cells, B-cell-depleted T cells, or PBMCs.

How the authors handled the data: Amplifying reference gene primers gave estimates of nucleated cell counts. TCRdb's copy holds only in-frame clones and misses some; the assay was immunoSEQ multiplex PCR. Clone size and the V and J calls come from that table; the DNA yielded D and trimming. The table lists about 250,000 clones, around 82% of them singletons, with 4.4% in the top ten. The sequence derives from a man aged 50 or older with active or convalescent COVID-19. The chain carries TRBV5-4 and TRBJ1-1, with D possibly matching TRBD1 (5 bases). The source material was peripheral blood. CDR3 sequence reads: CASSYDSYTEAFF. The CDR3 DNA follows: TGTGCCAGCAGCTATGACAGTTACACTGAAGCTTTCTTT. Based on the CDR3 plus reference TRBV5-4 and TRBJ1-1, the full variable domain is ETGVTQSPTHLIKTRGQQVTLRCSSQSGHNTVSWYQQALGQGPQFIFQYYREEENGRGNFPPRFSGLQFPNYSSELNVNALELDDSALYLCASSYDSYTEAFFGQGTRLTVV.